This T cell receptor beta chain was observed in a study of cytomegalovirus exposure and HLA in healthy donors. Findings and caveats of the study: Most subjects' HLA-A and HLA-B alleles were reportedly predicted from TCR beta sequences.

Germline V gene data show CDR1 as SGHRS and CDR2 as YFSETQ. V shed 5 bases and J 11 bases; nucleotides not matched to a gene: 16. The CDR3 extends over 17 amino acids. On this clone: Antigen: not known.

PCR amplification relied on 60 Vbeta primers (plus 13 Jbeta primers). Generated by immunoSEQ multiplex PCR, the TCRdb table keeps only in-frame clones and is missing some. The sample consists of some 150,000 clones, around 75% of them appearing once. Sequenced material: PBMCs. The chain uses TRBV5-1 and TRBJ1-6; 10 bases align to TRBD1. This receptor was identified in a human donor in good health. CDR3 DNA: TGCGCCAGCAGAATAGTGTCCTCGGGACAGGGGCCGACACCCCTCCACTTT. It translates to CASRIVSSGQGPTPLHF.